This T cell receptor beta chain was identified in a study of T cells in Graves' hyperthyroidism and ophthalmopathy. This clonotype was observed a handful of times. Amplification of TCR beta CDR3 regions used RNA as the template. HTBI primers were employed in a first-round RT-PCR of the TCR CDR3. TCRdb itself ran the multiplex PCR reads through MiXCR, one entry per CDR3 protein. The sample has roughly 710,000 distinct CDR3 sequences, 30% to 40% seen once; the top ten hold roughly 31%. Germline-derived CDR1 and CDR2 are MNHNY and SVGAGI (reference sequence). V shed 6 bases and J 0 bases; nucleotides not matched to a gene: 11. The CDR3 covers 17 residues.

The receptor was derived from a woman aged 40-49 years with Graves' hyperthyroidism. V and J are TRBV6-6 and TRBJ1-5; TRBD1 matches 7 bases. Input material: blood. The CDR3 sequence is CASRVTPGGSSNQPQHF. CDR3 DNA sequence: TGTGCCAGCAGAGTTACTCCAGGGGGTAGTAGCAATCAGCCCCAGCATTTT.